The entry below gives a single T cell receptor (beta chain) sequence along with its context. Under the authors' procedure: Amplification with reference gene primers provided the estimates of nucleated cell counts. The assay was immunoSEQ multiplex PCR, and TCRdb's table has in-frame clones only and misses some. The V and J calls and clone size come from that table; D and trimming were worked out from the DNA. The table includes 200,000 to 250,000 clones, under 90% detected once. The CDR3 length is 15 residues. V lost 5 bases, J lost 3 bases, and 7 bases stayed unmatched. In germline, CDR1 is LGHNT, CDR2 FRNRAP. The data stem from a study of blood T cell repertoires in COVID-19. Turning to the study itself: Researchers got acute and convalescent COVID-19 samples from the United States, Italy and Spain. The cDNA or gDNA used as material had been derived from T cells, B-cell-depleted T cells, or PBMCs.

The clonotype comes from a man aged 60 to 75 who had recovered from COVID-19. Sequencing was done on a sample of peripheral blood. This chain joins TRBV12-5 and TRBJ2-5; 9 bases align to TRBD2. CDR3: CASGRGTSLKETQYF. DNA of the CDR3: TGTGCTAGTGGTCGGGGGACTAGCCTCAAAGAGACCCAGTACTTC.